These 3 T cell receptor beta chains came from one sample sequenced in a study of somatic mutations in cytotoxic T cells in rheumatoid arthritis. Sequencing used immunoSEQ multiplex PCR; TCRdb keeps in-frame clones, though not all of them. The sample includes tens of thousands of clones, more than 85% seen only once; the top ten take 7.5% to 9.5%. Sequenced sample: CD8+ T cells sorted from blood. The receptors were sampled from an adult with rheumatoid arthritis.

The chain uses TRBV7-9 and TRBJ2-3; 7 bases match TRBD2. The V gene end was trimmed by 3 bases and the J gene end by 0 bases; junction bases not matched to a gene: 9. Per germline, CDR1 SEHNR and CDR2 FQNEAQ (reference sequence). This CDR3 contains 17 residues. The DNA of the CDR3 is TGTGCCAGCAGCTTTTTCGTTAGCGGGCTTAGCACAGATACGCAGTATTTT. This gives the protein CASSFFVSGLSTDTQYF.

The rearrangement uses TRBV7-5 and TRBJ1-5; the D call in the table, TRBD1, was not verified against the DNA. TRBV7-5 is marked as a pseudogene. This CDR3 contains 17 residues. Written as DNA, the CDR3 is TGTGCCAGAAGCTTTAGGGGGACAGGGGTATACAATCAGCCCCAGCATTTT. It translates to CARSFRGTGVYNQPQHF.

This chain connects TRBV4-1 to TRBJ2-7; D is undetermined. From germline, CDR1 is MGHRA and CDR2 YSYEKL. Trimming cost V 5 bases and J 6 bases, with 11 bases left between them. The CDR3 covers 12 residues. CDR3 region: CASSGSNSEQYF. The CDR3 DNA sequence: TGCGCCAGCAGCGGCAGCAATTCCGAGCAGTACTTC.